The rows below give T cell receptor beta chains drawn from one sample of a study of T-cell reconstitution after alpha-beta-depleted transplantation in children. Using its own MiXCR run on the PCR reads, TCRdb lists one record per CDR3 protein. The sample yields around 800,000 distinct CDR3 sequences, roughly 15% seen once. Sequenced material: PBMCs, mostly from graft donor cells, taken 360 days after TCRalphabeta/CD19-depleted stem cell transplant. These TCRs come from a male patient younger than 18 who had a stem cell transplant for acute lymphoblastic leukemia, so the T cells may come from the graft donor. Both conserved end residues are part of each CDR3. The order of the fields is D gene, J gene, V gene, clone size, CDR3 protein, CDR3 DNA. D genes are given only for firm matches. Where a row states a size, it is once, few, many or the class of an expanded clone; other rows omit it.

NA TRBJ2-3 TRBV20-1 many CSAREFSGDTQYF TGCAGTGCTAGAGAGTTCAGCGGAGATACGCAGTATTTT
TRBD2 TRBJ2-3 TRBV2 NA CASTPGLAGITDTQYF TGTGCCAGCACTCCGGGACTAGCGGGGATCACAGATACGCAGTATTTT
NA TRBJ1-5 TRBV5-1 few CASSLEGRGGYQPQHF TGCGCCAGCAGCTTGGAGGGCAGGGGTGGGTATCAGCCCCAGCATTTT
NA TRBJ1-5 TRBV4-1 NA CASSQSLFSTGGQPQHF TGCGCCAGCAGCCAAAGCCTTTTCTCCACCGGAGGTCAGCCCCAGCATTTT
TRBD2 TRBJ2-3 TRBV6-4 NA CASSEEGLASDTQYF TGTGCCAGCAGTGAAGAGGGACTAGCGTCAGATACGCAGTATTTT
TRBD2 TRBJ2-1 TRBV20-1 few CSARRLAGYNEQFF TGCAGTGCTAGAAGACTAGCGGGTTACAATGAGCAGTTCTTC
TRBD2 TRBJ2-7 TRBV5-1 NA CASTLRTSSFGEQYF TGCGCCAGCACCCTTAGGACTAGTTCCTTCGGGGAGCAGTACTTC
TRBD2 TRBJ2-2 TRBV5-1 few CASSLTGTSGTNTGELFF TGCGCCAGCAGCCTCACCGGGACTAGCGGGACGAACACCGGGGAGCTGTTTTTT
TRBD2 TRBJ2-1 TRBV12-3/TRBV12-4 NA CASSFRFRVGLAGGPGNEQFF TGTGCCAGCAGTTTTCGGTTTCGAGTTGGACTAGCGGGAGGGCCGGGAAATGAGCAGTTCTTC
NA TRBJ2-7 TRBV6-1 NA CASNLADSYEQYF TGTGCCAGCAATCTTGCGGACTCCTACGAGCAGTACTTC
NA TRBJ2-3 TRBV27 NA CASSYLQGSTDTQYF TGTGCCAGCAGTTACCTACAGGGTAGCACAGATACGCAGTATTTT
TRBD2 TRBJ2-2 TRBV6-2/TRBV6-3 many CASRGLIHTGELFF TGTGCCAGCAGGGGACTAATTCACACCGGGGAGCTGTTTTTT
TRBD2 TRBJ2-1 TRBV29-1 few CSVGREGEQFF TGCAGCGTTGGCCGGGAGGGGGAGCAGTTCTTC
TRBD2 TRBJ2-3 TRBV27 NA CASSPLAGRTDTQYF TGTGCCAGCAGTCCGCTAGCGGGGCGCACAGATACGCAGTATTTT
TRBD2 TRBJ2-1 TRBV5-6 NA CASSLAPAGGPYEQFF TGTGCCAGCAGCTTGGCCCCTGCGGGAGGGCCCTATGAGCAGTTCTTC
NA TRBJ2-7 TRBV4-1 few CASSPLLVLAGALDAYEQYF TGCGCCAGCAGCCCCCTTCTCGTACTAGCTGGGGCGCTTGATGCCTACGAGCAGTACTTC
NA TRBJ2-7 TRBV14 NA CASSQAAGRYEQYF TGTGCCAGCAGCCAAGCGGCGGGACGTTACGAGCAGTACTTC
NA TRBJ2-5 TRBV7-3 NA CASSLTNVGAEAQYF TGTGCCAGCAGCTTAACGAACGTCGGTGCAGAGGCCCAGTACTTC
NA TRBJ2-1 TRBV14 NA CASSLRLGEDEQFF TGTGCCAGCAGCCTCCGCCTAGGGGAGGATGAGCAGTTCTTC